Sequencing of this T cell receptor beta chain was carried out in a study of CD8+CD57+ T cells in acquired aplastic anemia. About this clonotype: No conserved phenylalanine or tryptophan ends this CDR3, so it is likely a read error.

Germline loops: CDR1 MNHEY, CDR2 SVGAGI. V was pared by 7 bases and J by 5 bases, with 18 bases between. The CDR3 contains 15 residues. Template material for TCR beta VDJ and CDR3 profiling consisted of genomic DNA. MiXCR was run by TCRdb on the reads, yielding one entry per CDR3 protein. The table shows roughly 190,000 distinct CDR3 sequences, with approximately 48% occurring only once. Previously, flow cytometry had revealed CD8+CD57+ cell expansion in the patients chosen for sequencing. Sequenced input: sorted CD4+, CD8+, or CD8+CD57+ T cells (not recorded which) from PBMCs. V and J are TRBV6-5 and TRBJ1-5; D gene unclear. This receptor was obtained from a human donor with aplastic anemia. The CDR3 region is CASTYSGAGDQPQHY. The CDR3 DNA reads TGTGCCAGCACCTACTCGGGCGCGGGAGATCAGCCCCAGCATTAT.